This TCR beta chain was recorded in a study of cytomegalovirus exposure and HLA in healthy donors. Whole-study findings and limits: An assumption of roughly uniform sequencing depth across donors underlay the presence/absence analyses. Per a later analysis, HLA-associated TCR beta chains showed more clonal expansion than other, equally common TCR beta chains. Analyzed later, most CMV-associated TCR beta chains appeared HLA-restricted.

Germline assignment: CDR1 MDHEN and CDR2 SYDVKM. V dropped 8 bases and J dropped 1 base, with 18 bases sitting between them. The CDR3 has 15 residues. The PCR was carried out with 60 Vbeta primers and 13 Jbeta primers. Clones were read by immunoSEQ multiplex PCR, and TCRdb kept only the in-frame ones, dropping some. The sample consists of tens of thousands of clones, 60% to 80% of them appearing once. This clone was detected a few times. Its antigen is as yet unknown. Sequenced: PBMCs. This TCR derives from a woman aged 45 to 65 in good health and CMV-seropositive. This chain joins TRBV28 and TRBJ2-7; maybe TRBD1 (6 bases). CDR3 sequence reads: CASERPRDRSYEQYF. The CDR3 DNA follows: TGTGCCAGCGAAAGACCGCGAGACAGGTCCTACGAGCAGTACTTC.